These 5 T cell receptor beta chains originate from one sample sequenced in a study of blood T cell repertoires in COVID-19. Only in-frame clones appear in the TCRdb table, and some are missing; sequencing was by immunoSEQ multiplex PCR. Of roughly 350,000 clones listed, about 90% are singletons. The specimen was peripheral blood. These TCRs come from a woman in her twenties or thirties with COVID-19, enrolled during active disease.

This clone showed up just once. J is TRBJ2-3 and V is TRBV29-1, with 8 nucleotides matching TRBD1. V lost 7 bases, J lost 4 bases, and 7 bases stayed unmatched. The CDR3 runs to 13 residues. Germline V CDR1 and CDR2: SQVTM, ANQGSEA. This CDR3 is CSAQGGWADTQYF. The CDR3 coding sequence is TGCAGCGCACAGGGGGGCTGGGCAGATACGCAGTATTTT.

This chain uses TRBV29-1 with TRBJ2-2; 7 nucleotides agree with TRBD1. V dropped 7 bases and J dropped 5; count of bases not matched to a gene: 7. From germline, CDR1 is SQVTM and CDR2 ANQGSEA. The CDR3 is made up of 13 amino acids. The DNA for the CDR3 is TGCAGCGGGTGGGACAGCCCGACCGGGGAGCTGTTTTTT. Its protein is CSGWDSPTGELFF.

V is TRBV5-1 and J is TRBJ2-1; 13 bases match TRBD2. The V gene end was trimmed by 4 bases and the J gene end by 8 bases; junction bases not matched to a gene: 6. Germline lookup yields CDR1 SGHRS and CDR2 YFSETQ. This CDR3 is 15 amino acids long. CDR3 in DNA: TGCGCCAGCAGCGTACTAGCGGGAGGGCCGCATGAGCAGTTCTTC. Amino acids: CASSVLAGGPHEQFF.

V is TRBV29-1 and J is TRBJ2-2; 12 nucleotides align to TRBD1. This CDR3 is built from 13 residues. V gave up 6 bases and J gave up 8 bases; unmatched junction bases: 4. The germline gives CDR1 SQVTM, CDR2 ANQGSEA. CDR3 in DNA: TGCAGCGTGGGACAGGGGGCAGGGGGGGAGCTGTTTTTT. This codes for CSVGQGAGGELFF.

The CDR3 region is CASSLQGPQETQYF. The CDR3 DNA reads TGCGCCAGCAGCCTACAGGGGCCTCAAGAGACCCAGTACTTC. The chain uses TRBV4-1 and TRBJ2-5, with 7 nucleotides matching TRBD1. The trim removed 4 bases at V and 2 bases at J, leaving 4 bases unmatched. Germline V lookup: CDR1 MGHRA, CDR2 YSYEKL. The CDR3 covers 14 residues.